The source of this T cell receptor beta chain is a study of T cells in Graves' hyperthyroidism and ophthalmopathy. Study-level information: At the time of initial diagnosis and before any treatment, peripheral blood was collected.

Concerning this clonotype itself: One end of the junction does not line up with germline, which may come from a read error.

The CDR3 is 12 residues long. From germline, CDR1 is LGHDT and CDR2 YNNKEL (reference sequence). RNA transcripts provided the source from which TCR beta CDR3 regions were amplified. Carried out on the TCR CDR3, a first-round RT-PCR used the HTBI primer set. TCRdb processed the multiplex PCR reads anew with MiXCR; each CDR3 protein has one entry. The sample holds about 320,000 distinct CDR3 sequences; 16% are singletons and the top ten take approximately 35%. Absence of ophthalmopathy progression within 18 months defined stable Graves' hyperthyroidism. Patients were excluded because of uncontrolled infection, other autoimmune disease, pregnancy or lactation.

The receptor was derived from a man in his thirties or forties with Graves' hyperthyroidism. The chain carries TRBV3-1 and TRBJ2-7; D is unresolved. Sequenced: blood. The CDR3 sequence: CASGQVTYEQYF. The DNA for the CDR3 is TGTGCCAGCGGCCAAGTTACCTACGAGCAGTACTTC.